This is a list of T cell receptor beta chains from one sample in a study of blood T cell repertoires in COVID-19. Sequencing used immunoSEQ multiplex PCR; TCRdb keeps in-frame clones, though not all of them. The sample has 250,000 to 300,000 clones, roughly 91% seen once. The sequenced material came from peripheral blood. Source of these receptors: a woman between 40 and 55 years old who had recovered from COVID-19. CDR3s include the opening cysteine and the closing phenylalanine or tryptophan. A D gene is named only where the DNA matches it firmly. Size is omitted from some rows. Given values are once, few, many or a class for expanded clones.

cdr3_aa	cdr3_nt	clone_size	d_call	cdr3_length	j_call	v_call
CASSIEGQPHQPQHF	TGTGCCAGCAGCATAGAGGGACAGCCTCATCAGCCCCAGCATTTT	NA	TRBD1	15	TRBJ1-5	TRBV9
CASTRTAATNEKLFF	TGTGCCAGCACCCGGACAGCCGCAACTAATGAAAAACTGTTTTTT	NA	NA	15	TRBJ1-4	TRBV6-5
CASSPGGSGYEQYF	TGTGCCAGCAGCCCAGGGGGTAGCGGCTACGAGCAGTACTTC	NA	NA	14	TRBJ2-7	TRBV9
CASSPSGGAYYGYTF	TGTGCCAGCAGCCCCTCGGGGGGCGCGTACTATGGCTACACCTTC	NA	NA	15	TRBJ1-2	TRBV5-5
CASSLASAGGLGSPLHF	TGTGCCAGCAGCTTAGCCTCAGCCGGCGGACTGGGGTCACCCCTCCACTTT	NA	NA	17	TRBJ1-6	TRBV7-6
CASSFLGLAGSYEQYF	TGTGCCAGCAGTTTTTTGGGACTAGCGGGCTCCTACGAGCAGTACTTC	NA	TRBD2	16	TRBJ2-7	TRBV27
CASSLSGLAGPREQYF	TGTGCCAGCAGTTTATCAGGACTAGCGGGACCTCGGGAGCAGTACTTC	NA	TRBD2	16	TRBJ2-7	TRBV27
CASSGDRVGYTF	TGTGCCAGCAGCGGAGACAGAGTCGGCTACACCTTC	NA	NA	12	TRBJ1-2	TRBV9
CASSLSGQYQETQYF	TGCGCCAGCAGCCTCTCGGGACAGTACCAAGAGACCCAGTACTTC	NA	TRBD1	15	TRBJ2-5	TRBV5-1
CASSLAGQGVTEAFF	TGCGCCAGCAGCTTGGCAGGCCAGGGGGTCACTGAAGCTTTCTTT	NA	TRBD1	15	TRBJ1-1	TRBV5-1
CASSFETLLTQYF	TGTGCCAGCAGCTTTGAGACTCTCCTCACCCAGTACTTC	NA	NA	13	TRBJ2-5	TRBV7-6
CSVRADRGQPQHF	TGCAGCGTCCGCGCCGACAGGGGGCAGCCCCAGCATTTT	once	TRBD1	13	TRBJ1-5	TRBV29-1
CASSLGLGSGGYTF	TGTGCCAGCAGCTTAGGCCTGGGCTCGGGGGGCTACACCTTC	NA	NA	14	TRBJ1-2	TRBV13
CASSQISGYGYTF	TGCGCCAGCAGCCAAATCTCGGGCTATGGCTACACCTTC	NA	NA	13	TRBJ1-2	TRBV4-3